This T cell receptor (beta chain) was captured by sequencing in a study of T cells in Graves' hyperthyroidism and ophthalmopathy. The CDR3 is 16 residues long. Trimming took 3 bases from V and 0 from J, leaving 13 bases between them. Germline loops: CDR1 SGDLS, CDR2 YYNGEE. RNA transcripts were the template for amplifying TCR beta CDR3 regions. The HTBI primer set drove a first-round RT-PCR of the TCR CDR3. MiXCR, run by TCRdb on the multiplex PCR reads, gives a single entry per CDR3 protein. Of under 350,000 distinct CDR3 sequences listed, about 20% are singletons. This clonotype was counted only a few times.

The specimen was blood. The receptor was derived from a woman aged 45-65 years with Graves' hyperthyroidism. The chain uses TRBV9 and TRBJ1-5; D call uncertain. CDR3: CASSAGPAASNQPQHF. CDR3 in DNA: TGTGCCAGCAGCGCCGGACCGGCAGCTAGCAATCAGCCCCAGCATTTT.